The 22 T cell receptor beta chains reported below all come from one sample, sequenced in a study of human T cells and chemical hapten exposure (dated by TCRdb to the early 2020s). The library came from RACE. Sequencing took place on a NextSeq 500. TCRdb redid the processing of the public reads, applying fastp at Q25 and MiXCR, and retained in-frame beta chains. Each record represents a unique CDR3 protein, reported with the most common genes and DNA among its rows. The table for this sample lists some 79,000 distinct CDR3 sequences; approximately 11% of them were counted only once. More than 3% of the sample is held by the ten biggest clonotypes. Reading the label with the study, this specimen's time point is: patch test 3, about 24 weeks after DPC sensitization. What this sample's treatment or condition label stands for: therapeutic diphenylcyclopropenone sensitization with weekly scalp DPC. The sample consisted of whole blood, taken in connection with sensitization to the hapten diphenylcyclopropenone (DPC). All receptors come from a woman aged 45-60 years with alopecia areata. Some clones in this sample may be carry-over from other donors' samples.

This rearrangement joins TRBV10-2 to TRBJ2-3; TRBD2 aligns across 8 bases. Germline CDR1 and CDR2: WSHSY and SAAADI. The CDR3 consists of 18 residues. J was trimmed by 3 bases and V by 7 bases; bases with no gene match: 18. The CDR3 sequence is CASTSPPGAGEATDTQYF. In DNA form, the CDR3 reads TGCGCCAGCACCTCCCCCCCGGGAGCGGGAGAAGCGACAGATACGCAGTATTTT.

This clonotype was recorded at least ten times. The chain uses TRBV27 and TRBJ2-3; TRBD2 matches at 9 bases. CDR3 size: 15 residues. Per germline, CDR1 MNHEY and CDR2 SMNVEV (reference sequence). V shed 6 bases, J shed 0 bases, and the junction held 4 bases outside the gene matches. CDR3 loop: CASSLAGSSTDTQYF. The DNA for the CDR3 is TGTGCCAGCAGCCTAGCGGGGTCTAGCACAGATACGCAGTATTTT.

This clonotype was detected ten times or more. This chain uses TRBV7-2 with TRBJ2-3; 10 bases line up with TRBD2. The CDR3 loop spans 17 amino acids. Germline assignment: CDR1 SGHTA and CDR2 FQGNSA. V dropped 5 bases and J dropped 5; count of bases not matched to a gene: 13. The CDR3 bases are TGTGCCAGCAGCCCTAGGACTAGCGGCCTTTCGAAAGATACGCAGTATTTT. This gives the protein CASSPRTSGLSKDTQYF.

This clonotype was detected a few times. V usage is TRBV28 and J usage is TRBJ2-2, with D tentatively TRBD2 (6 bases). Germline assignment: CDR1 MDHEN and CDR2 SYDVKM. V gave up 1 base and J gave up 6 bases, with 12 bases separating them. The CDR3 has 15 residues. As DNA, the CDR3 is TGTGCCAGCAGTTTATCCCGACTAGTCCCCGGGGAGCTGTTTTTT. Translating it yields CASSLSRLVPGELFF. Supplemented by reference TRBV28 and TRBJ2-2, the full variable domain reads DVKVTQSSRYLVKRTGEKVFLECVQDMDHENMFWYRQDPGLGLRLIYFSYDVKMKEKGDIPEGYSVSREKKERFSLILESASTNQTSMYLCASSLSRLVPGELFFGEGSRLTVL.

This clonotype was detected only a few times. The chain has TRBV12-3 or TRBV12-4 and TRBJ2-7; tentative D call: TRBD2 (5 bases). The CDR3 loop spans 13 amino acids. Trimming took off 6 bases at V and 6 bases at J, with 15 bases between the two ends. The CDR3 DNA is TGTGCCAGCAGGCGGACTTGGAGCGGCGAGCAGTACTTC. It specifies CASRRTWSGEQYF.

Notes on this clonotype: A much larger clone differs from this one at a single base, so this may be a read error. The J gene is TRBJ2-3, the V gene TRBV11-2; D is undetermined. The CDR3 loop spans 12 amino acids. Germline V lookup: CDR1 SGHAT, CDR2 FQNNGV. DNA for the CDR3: TGTGCCAGCACCTTACACCTGGATACGCAGTATTTT. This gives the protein CASTLHLDTQYF.

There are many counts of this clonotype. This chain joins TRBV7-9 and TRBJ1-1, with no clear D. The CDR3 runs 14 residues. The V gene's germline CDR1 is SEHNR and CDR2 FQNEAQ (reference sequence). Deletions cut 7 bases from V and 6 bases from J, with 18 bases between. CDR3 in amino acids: CASTPEGVLAEAFF. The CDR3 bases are TGTGCCAGCACCCCGGAGGGAGTCCTGGCTGAAGCTTTCTTT.

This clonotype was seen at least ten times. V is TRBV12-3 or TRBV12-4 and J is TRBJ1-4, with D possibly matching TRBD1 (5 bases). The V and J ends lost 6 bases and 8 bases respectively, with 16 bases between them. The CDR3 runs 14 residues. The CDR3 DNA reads TGTGCCAGCAGCCGAGACAGTTGGAGCGAAAAACTGTTTTTT. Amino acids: CASSRDSWSEKLFF.

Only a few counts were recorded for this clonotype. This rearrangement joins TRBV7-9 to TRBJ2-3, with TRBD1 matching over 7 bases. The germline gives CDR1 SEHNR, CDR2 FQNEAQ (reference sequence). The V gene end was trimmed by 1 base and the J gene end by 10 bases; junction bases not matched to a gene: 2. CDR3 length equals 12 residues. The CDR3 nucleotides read TGTGCCAGCAGCTTAGAGGGGACAGCGCAGTATTTT. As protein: CASSLEGTAQYF.

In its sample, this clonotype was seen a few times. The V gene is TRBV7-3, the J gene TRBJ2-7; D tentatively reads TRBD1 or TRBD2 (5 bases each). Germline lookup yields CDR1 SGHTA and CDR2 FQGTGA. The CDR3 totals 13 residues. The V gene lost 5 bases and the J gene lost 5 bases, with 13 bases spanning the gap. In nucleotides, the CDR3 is TGTGCCAGCAGCAGGGGAGTAGGGCACGAGCAGTACTTC. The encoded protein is CASSRGVGHEQYF.

DNA for the CDR3: TGCGCCAGCAGCCAAGACAGGGTGGGCAATCAGCCCCAGCATTTT. Its translation is CASSQDRVGNQPQHF. The gene calls are TRBV4-1 and TRBJ1-5, with D maybe TRBD1 (5 bases). V was shortened by 0 bases and J by 2 bases, with 8 bases between the two germline ends. The CDR3 runs to 15 residues. Germline V gene sequence: CDR1 MGHRA, CDR2 YSYEKL.

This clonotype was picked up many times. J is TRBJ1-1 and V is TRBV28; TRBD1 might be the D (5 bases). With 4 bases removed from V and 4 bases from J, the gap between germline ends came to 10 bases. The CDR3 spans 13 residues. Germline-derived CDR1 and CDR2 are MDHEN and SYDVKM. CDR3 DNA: TGTGCCAGCAGTTGGGGGGAGGCCACTGAAGCTTTCTTT. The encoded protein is CASSWGEATEAFF. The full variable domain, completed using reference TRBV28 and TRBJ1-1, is DVKVTQSSRYLVKRTGEKVFLECVQDMDHENMFWYRQDPGLGLRLIYFSYDVKMKEKGDIPEGYSVSREKKERFSLILESASTNQTSMYLCASSWGEATEAFFGQGTRLTVV.

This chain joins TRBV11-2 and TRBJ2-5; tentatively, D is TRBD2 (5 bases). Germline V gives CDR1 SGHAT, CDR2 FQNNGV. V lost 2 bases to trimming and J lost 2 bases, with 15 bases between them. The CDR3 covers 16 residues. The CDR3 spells CASSLLRNRRQETQYF. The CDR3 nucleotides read TGTGCCAGCAGCTTATTGAGGAATCGGAGGCAAGAGACCCAGTACTTC.

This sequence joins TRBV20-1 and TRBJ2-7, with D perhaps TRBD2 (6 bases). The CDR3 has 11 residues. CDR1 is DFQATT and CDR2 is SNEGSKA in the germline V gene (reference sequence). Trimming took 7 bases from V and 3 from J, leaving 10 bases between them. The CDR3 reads CSVAGNYEQYF. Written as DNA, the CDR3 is TGCAGTGTGGCGGGGAACTACGAGCAGTACTTC.

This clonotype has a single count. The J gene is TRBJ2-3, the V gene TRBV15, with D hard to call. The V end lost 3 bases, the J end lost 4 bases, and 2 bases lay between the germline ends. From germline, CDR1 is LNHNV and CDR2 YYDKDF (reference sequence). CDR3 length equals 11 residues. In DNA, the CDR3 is TGTGCCACCAGCAGGGCAGATACGCAGTATTTT. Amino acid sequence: CATSRADTQYF. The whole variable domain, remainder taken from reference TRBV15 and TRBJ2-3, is DAMVIQNPRYQVTQFGKPVTLSCSQTLNHNVMYWYQQKSSQAPKLLFHYYDKDFNNEADTPDNFQSRRPNTSFCFLDIRSPGLGDTAMYLCATSRADTQYFGPGTRLTVL.

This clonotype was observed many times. DNA of the CDR3: TGTGCCAGCAGCCCTGGGACTAGCAGCGGGAGCGAGCAGTACTTC. It codes for CASSPGTSSGSEQYF. The rearrangement links TRBV7-2 to TRBJ2-7; 9 bases are shared with TRBD2. The V gene end was trimmed by 5 bases and the J gene end by 6 bases; junction bases not matched to a gene: 11. The CDR3 sequence is 15 residues long. The germline V gene has CDR1 SGHTA and CDR2 FQGNSA.

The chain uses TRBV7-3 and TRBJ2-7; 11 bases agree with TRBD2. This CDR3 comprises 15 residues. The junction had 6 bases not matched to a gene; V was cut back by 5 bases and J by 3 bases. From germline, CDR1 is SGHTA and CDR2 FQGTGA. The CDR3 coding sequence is TGTGCCAGCAGCGCAATAGCGGGAGGGAGCTACGAGCAGTACTTC. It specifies CASSAIAGGSYEQYF.

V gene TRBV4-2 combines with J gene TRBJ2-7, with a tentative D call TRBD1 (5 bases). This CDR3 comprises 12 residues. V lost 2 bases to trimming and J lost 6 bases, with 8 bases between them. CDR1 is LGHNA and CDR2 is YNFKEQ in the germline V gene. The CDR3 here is CASSQPTGEQYF. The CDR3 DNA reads TGTGCCAGCAGCCAACCTACAGGCGAGCAGTACTTC.

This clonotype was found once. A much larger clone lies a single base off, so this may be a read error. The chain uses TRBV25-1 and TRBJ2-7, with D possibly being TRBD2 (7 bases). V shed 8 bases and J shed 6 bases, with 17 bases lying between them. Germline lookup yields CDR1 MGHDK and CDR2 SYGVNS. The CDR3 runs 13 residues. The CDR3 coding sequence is TGTGCCAGCGCTGGGGAGGGGGTCTGCGAGCAGTACTTC. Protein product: CASAGEGVCEQYF.

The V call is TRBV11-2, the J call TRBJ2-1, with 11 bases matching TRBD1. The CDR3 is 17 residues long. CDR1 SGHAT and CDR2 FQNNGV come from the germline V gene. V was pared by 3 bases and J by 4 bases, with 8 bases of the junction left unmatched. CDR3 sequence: CASSFRTGGQLYNEQFF. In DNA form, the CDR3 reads TGTGCCAGCAGCTTCCGGACAGGGGGCCAACTGTACAATGAGCAGTTCTTC.

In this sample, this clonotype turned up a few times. CDR3 amino acids: CSTSEGRGYTF. The CDR3 region has the DNA TGCAGCACCTCCGAAGGGCGCGGCTACACCTTC. V gene TRBV29-1 combines with J gene TRBJ1-2; no clear D. The V gene lost 8 bases and the J gene lost 8 bases, with 15 bases spanning the gap. The CDR3 consists of 11 residues. Germline loops: CDR1 SQVTM, CDR2 ANQGSEA.

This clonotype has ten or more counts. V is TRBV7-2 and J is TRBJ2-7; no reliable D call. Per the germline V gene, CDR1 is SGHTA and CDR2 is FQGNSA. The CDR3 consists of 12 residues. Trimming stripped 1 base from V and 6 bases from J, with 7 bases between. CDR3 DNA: TGTGCCAGCAGCTTAGGCGTGGGCGAGCAGTACTTC. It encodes CASSLGVGEQYF.